A single sample gave rise to the 24 T cell receptor beta chains below, sequenced in a study of cytomegalovirus exposure and HLA in healthy donors. Primers included in the PCR were 60 Vbeta and 13 Jbeta primers. Using immunoSEQ multiplex PCR, the repertoire was profiled, and TCRdb retains in-frame clones only, with some absent. The sample shows approximately 59,000 clones, around 73% of them seen only once. Sequences were obtained from PBMCs. The receptors were gathered from a girl aged 10-17 years in good health and CMV-seropositive.

This CDR3 is CASSADPQGETQYF. The CDR3 DNA sequence: TGTGCCAGCAGCGCAGACCCGCAGGGAGAGACCCAGTACTTC. V gene TRBV9 combines with J gene TRBJ2-5; D may be TRBD1 (5 bases). V was pared by 3 bases and J by 4 bases, with 13 bases between. CDR1 is SGDLS, CDR2 YYNGEE, per germline. The CDR3 runs to 14 residues. Combining the CDR3 with reference TRBV9 and TRBJ2-5 gives the whole variable domain DSGVTQTPKHLITATGQRVTLRCSPRSGDLSVYWYQQSLDQGLQFLIQYYNGEERAKGNILERFSAQQFPDLHSELNLSSLELGDSALYFCASSADPQGETQYFGPGTRLLVL.

This sequence joins TRBV19 and TRBJ1-2; D might be TRBD1 (5 bases). The germline gives CDR1 LNHDA, CDR2 SQIVND (reference sequence). V dropped 6 bases and J dropped 9 bases, with 14 bases sitting between them. The CDR3 spans 12 residues. CDR3 nucleotide sequence: TGTGCCAGTAGCGGGGGATGGGAGAGCTACACCTTC. It yields the protein CASSGGWESYTF.

This chain joins TRBV7-9 and TRBJ2-6; no reliable D call. Trimming stripped 2 bases from V and 6 bases from J, with 11 bases between. The CDR3 covers 15 residues. Germline V gene data show CDR1 as SEHNR and CDR2 as FQNEAQ (reference sequence). The DNA of the CDR3 is TGTGCCAGCAGCTTATCCGTCCTTAAGGCCAACGTCCTGACTTTC. The encoded protein is CASSLSVLKANVLTF.

V gene TRBV7-9 combines with J gene TRBJ1-1; 7 nucleotides match TRBD1. The CDR3 totals 15 residues. The V and J ends lost 5 bases and 5 bases, in that order; junction bases with no gene match: 11. Germline V gives CDR1 SEHNR, CDR2 FQNEAQ (reference sequence). Here the CDR3 reads CASSPSTGRKTEAFF. CDR3 DNA sequence: TGTGCCAGCAGCCCCTCGACAGGGCGGAAAACTGAAGCTTTCTTT.

V gene TRBV5-8 combines with J gene TRBJ2-3; a weak D match, TRBD2 (6 bases). Germline CDR1 and CDR2: SGHTS and YDEGEE. The CDR3 sequence is 14 residues long. V gave up 1 base and J gave up 4 bases, with 10 bases separating them. CDR3 DNA sequence: TGTGCCAGCAGCTTGAAACTAGCCGCAGATACGCAGTATTTT. Translated: CASSLKLAADTQYF.

This chain uses TRBV30 with TRBJ2-7; the D is unclear. The CDR3 extends over 10 amino acids. The germline CDR1 and CDR2 sequences are GTSNPN and SVGIG (reference sequence). V dropped 2 bases and J dropped 5 bases, with 4 bases sitting between them. The chain's CDR3 is CAWSTDEQYF. CDR3 coding DNA: TGTGCCTGGAGTACTGACGAGCAGTACTTC. The whole variable domain, remainder taken from reference TRBV30 and TRBJ2-7, is SQTIHQWPATLVQPVGSPLSLECTVEGTSNPNLYWYRQAAGRGLQLLFYSVGIGQISSEVPQNLSASRPQDRQFILSSKKLLLSDSGFYLCAWSTDEQYFGPGTRLTVT.

As for this clone: Other nucleotide sequences from this sample produce the same CDR3. The V gene is TRBV9, the J gene TRBJ2-5, with D perhaps TRBD1 (6 bases). The J call is uncertain, as TRBJ2-7 better fits the DNA end. Germline lookup yields CDR1 SGDLS and CDR2 YYNGEE. This CDR3 has 15 amino acids. The CDR3: CASSVAGTPVYEQYF. The CDR3 region has the DNA TGTGCCAGCAGCGTAGCCGGGACACCGGTCTACGAGCAGTACTTC.

The chain has TRBV4-2 and TRBJ1-2; 11 bases align to TRBD1. Losses at the gene ends were 2 bases for V and 4 bases for J; bases not matched to a gene: 9. This CDR3 spans 17 amino acids. Per the germline V gene, CDR1 is LGHNA and CDR2 is YNFKEQ. The CDR3 protein is CASSQSPGQGGFYGYTF. CDR3 DNA sequence: TGTGCCAGCAGCCAATCTCCGGGACAGGGGGGTTTCTATGGCTACACCTTC.

This clone was counted a single time. One end of the junction fails to match germline, which may point to a read error. The gene calls are TRBV5-1 and TRBJ1-1; 9 nucleotides agree with TRBD1. Germline CDR1 reads SGHRS; CDR2 reads YFSETQ. The CDR3 runs to 15 residues. DNA for the CDR3: TGCGCCAGCAGCCCCTCGGGGCGGGACAGGGTACTTCCTCTCTTT. As protein: CASSPSGRDRVLPLF. Drawing the rest from reference TRBV5-1 and TRBJ1-1, the complete variable domain is KAGVTQTPRYLIKTRGQQVTLSCSPISGHRSVSWYQQTPGQGLQFLFEYFSETQRNKGNFPGRFSGRQFSNSRSEMNVSTLELGDSALYLCASSPSGRDRVLPLFGQGTRLTVV.

This rearrangement joins TRBV28 to TRBJ2-5; D is possibly TRBD2 (5 bases). The CDR3 is 13 residues long. Germline V CDR1 and CDR2: MDHEN, SYDVKM. The V end lost 6 bases, the J end lost 5 bases, and 13 bases lay between the germline ends. In DNA, the CDR3 is TGTGCCAGCAGCCTTTCGGGGTTTGAGACCCAGTACTTC. Translation gives CASSLSGFETQYF.

The chain joins TRBV20-1 to TRBJ2-7; D gene unclear. Germline lookup yields CDR1 DFQATT and CDR2 SNEGSKA (reference sequence). This CDR3 has 10 residues. The germline V and J ends were trimmed by 2 bases and 11 bases, with 10 bases remaining between them. CDR3 bases: TGCAGTGCTAGATGGCAGGCCGAGTACTTC. Translation: CSARWQAEYF.

The chain uses TRBV7-2 and TRBJ1-2; D not resolved. Germline CDR1 SGHTA, CDR2 FQGNSA. The CDR3 consists of 13 residues. Trimming cost V 4 bases and J 8 bases, with 14 bases left between them. CDR3 in amino acids: CASSSPGWVGYTF. The CDR3 coding sequence is TGTGCCAGCAGCTCCCCGGGGTGGGTCGGCTACACCTTC.

The gene calls are TRBV2 and TRBJ2-5; possible D gene TRBD1, 6 bases. Germline lookup yields CDR1 SNHLY and CDR2 FYNNEI. This CDR3 comprises 13 residues. Trimming took off 5 bases at V and 2 bases at J, with 9 bases between the two ends. The CDR3 bases are TGTGCCAGCAGTTTCGGACAGCAAGAGACCCAGTACTTC. Translating it yields CASSFGQQETQYF.

V is TRBV4-1 and J is TRBJ1-5; TRBD1 matches 8 bases. The CDR3 is made up of 15 amino acids. Per germline, CDR1 MGHRA and CDR2 YSYEKL. The V and J ends lost 4 bases and 2 bases, in that order; junction bases with no gene match: 4. The CDR3 reads CASSPMGQGNQPQHF. The CDR3 DNA follows: TGCGCCAGCAGCCCAATGGGACAGGGCAATCAGCCCCAGCATTTT.

There are a few counts of this clone. The rearrangement joins TRBV10-3 to TRBJ2-2, with D perhaps TRBD1 (6 bases). Germline CDR1 is ENHRY and CDR2 is SYGVKD. The CDR3 is 15 residues long. Trimming took 4 bases from V and 2 from J, leaving 11 bases between them. CDR3 loop: CAISGGHHNTGELFF. The CDR3 bases are TGTGCCATCAGTGGGGGACACCACAACACCGGGGAGCTGTTTTTT.

This rearrangement joins TRBV30 to TRBJ2-2; 7 positions match TRBD2. The CDR3 has 13 amino acids. The trim removed 0 bases at V and 7 bases at J, leaving 2 bases unmatched. Looked up from germline, CDR1 is GTSNPN and CDR2 is SVGIG (reference sequence). CDR3 in amino acids: CAWSVAGVGELFF. DNA for the CDR3: TGTGCCTGGAGTGTGGCGGGAGTCGGGGAGCTGTTTTTT.

J is TRBJ2-1 and V is TRBV13, with 7 positions matching TRBD2. The length of the CDR3 is 13 residues. Germline V gives CDR1 PRHDT, CDR2 FYEKMQ (reference sequence). V gave up 8 bases and J gave up 8 bases; unmatched junction bases: 9. DNA for the CDR3: TGTGCCAGCCGCAGCGGGAATTTCGATGAGCAGTTCTTC. Translation gives CASRSGNFDEQFF.

This clone has only a few counts. This chain connects TRBV6-6 to TRBJ2-1; a weak D match, TRBD1 (6 bases). This CDR3 spans 13 amino acids. Trimming cost V 5 bases and J 3 bases, with 8 bases left between them. From germline, CDR1 is MNHNY and CDR2 SVGAGI (reference sequence). CDR3 amino acids: CASSRGNYNEQFF. For the CDR3, the DNA is TGTGCCAGCAGTAGGGGGAACTACAATGAGCAGTTCTTC.

The chain recombines TRBV29-1 with TRBJ2-1; no reliable D call. This CDR3 contains 14 residues. Between the trimmed V and J ends, which lost 3 bases and 3 bases, there was a span of 12 bases. CDR1 is SQVTM and CDR2 is ANQGSEA in the germline V gene. This CDR3 is CSVEDPTNYNEQFF. The CDR3 DNA reads as TGCAGCGTTGAGGATCCGACAAACTACAATGAGCAGTTCTTC.

The gene calls are TRBV16 and TRBJ1-2, with D tentatively TRBD1 (5 bases). V was clipped by 2 bases and J by 1 base, with 14 bases between them. Germline V gives CDR1 KGHSY, CDR2 FQNENV. The CDR3 totals 16 residues. CDR3 in DNA: TGTGCCAGCAGCCAACGGACACCCATCCTTAACTATGGCTACACCTTC. Amino acid sequence: CASSQRTPILNYGYTF.

The CDR3 here is CASSPGTALYNEQFF. CDR3 DNA sequence: TGCGCCAGCAGCCCGGGGACAGCTCTCTACAATGAGCAGTTCTTC. The chain links TRBV5-1 to TRBJ2-1, with 7 bases matching TRBD1. The CDR3 runs to 15 residues. With V trimmed by 4 bases and J by 3 bases, 7 bases remained unmatched. The germline V gene encodes CDR1 SGHRS and CDR2 YFSETQ.

The sample holds one count of this clone. The chain carries TRBV5-8 and TRBJ2-2, with 13 bases aligning to TRBD2. This CDR3 is 18 amino acids long. From germline, CDR1 is SGHTS and CDR2 YDEGEE. V shed 9 bases, J shed 3 bases, and the junction held 14 bases outside the gene matches. The CDR3 loop is CATPTILGTSGDTGELFF. The CDR3 bases are TGTGCCACCCCGACGATCCTCGGGACTAGCGGGGACACCGGGGAGCTGTTTTTT.

This chain joins TRBV9 and TRBJ2-3; 7 bases align to TRBD2. CDR1 and CDR2 from the germline V gene are SGDLS and YYNGEE. The V and J ends lost 4 bases and 2 bases, in that order; junction bases with no gene match: 7. The CDR3 runs to 15 residues. The CDR3: CASSLLAVTTDTQYF. For the CDR3, the DNA is TGTGCCAGCAGCCTGCTAGCGGTTACCACAGATACGCAGTATTTT.

A few counts support this clone. The chain combines TRBV29-1 with TRBJ1-1; D not resolved. Trimming pared 4 bases from V and 0 bases from J, leaving 9 bases between. Germline V gene data show CDR1 as SQVTM and CDR2 as ANQGSEA. The length of the CDR3 is 13 residues. CDR3 sequence: CSVVRQLNTEAFF. CDR3 in DNA: TGCAGCGTTGTACGCCAGTTGAACACTGAAGCTTTCTTT.